Shown below are 8 T cell receptor beta chains from a single sample sequenced in a study of blood T cells in healthy people across ages. Through a sample-barcoded 5' primer and a J-beta primer mix, a second PCR was run for roughly 6 to 12 cycles. TCRdb re-analysed the 5' RACE reads in MiXCR, keeping a single row per CDR3 protein. Found here are about a million distinct CDR3 sequences, 35% to 40% of them singletons; the top ten hold around 12%. Sequenced input: blood. The receptors here all came from a man between 18 and 35 years old in good health.

The rearrangement joins TRBV12-3 or TRBV12-4 to TRBJ2-5; no clear D gene. Between the trimmed V and J ends, which lost 3 bases and 11 bases, there was a span of 16 bases. The CDR3 has 13 residues. The DNA for the CDR3 is TGTGCCAGCAGTTTTCCGGCTGGCGATGAGCAGTACTTC. Its translation is CASSFPAGDEQYF.

V is TRBV27 and J is TRBJ1-1; unclear D gene. In germline, CDR1 is MNHEY, CDR2 SMNVEV (reference sequence). The CDR3 is made up of 14 amino acids. V was clipped by 3 bases and J by 3 bases, with 11 bases between them. The CDR3 is CASSFGVSYTEAFF. The CDR3 DNA reads TGTGCCAGCAGTTTCGGGGTCTCTTACACTGAAGCTTTCTTT.

This chain joins TRBV20-1 and TRBJ1-5; no reliable D call. V was pared by 6 bases and J by 2 bases, with 8 bases between. This CDR3 has 12 residues. Germline CDR1 and CDR2: DFQATT and SNEGSKA (reference sequence). The CDR3 bases are TGCAGTGCCCACGTGGGCAATCAGCCCCAGCATTTT. Translation: CSAHVGNQPQHF.

The gene calls are TRBV5-1 and TRBJ2-3; D might be TRBD1 or TRBD2, each matching 6 bases. Germline-derived CDR1 and CDR2 are SGHRS and YFSETQ. The CDR3 sequence is 14 residues long. The V gene lost 4 bases and the J gene lost 6 bases, with 15 bases spanning the gap. CDR3 in amino acids: CASSPKGGDDTQYF. The CDR3 region has the DNA TGCGCCAGCAGCCCGAAGGGGGGCGACGATACGCAGTATTTT.

J is TRBJ2-1 and V is TRBV4-1; D gene unclear. The ends were cut back, 1 base at V and 10 bases at J, with 14 bases in the middle. Germline-derived CDR1 and CDR2 are MGHRA and YSYEKL. The length of the CDR3 is 14 residues. In nucleotides, the CDR3 is TGCGCCAGCAGCCAAGGGGTAGGGTTGCGGGAGCAGTTCTTC. Protein product: CASSQGVGLREQFF.

This clonotype has more than one count but fewer than ten. J is TRBJ1-6 and V is TRBV5-1; 7 positions match TRBD1. Germline CDR1 is SGHRS and CDR2 is YFSETQ. Unmatched junction bases numbered 12, after V lost 5 bases and J lost 7 bases. The CDR3 sequence is 16 residues long. CDR3 protein: CASRDTGASGNSPLHF. The CDR3 region has the DNA TGCGCCAGCAGGGATACAGGGGCTTCTGGCAATTCACCCCTCCACTTT.

V and J are TRBV7-2 and TRBJ2-6; D is uncertain. Germline V CDR1 and CDR2: SGHTA, FQGNSA. There are 15 residues in the CDR3. Trimming cost V 7 bases and J 0 bases, with 10 bases left between them. This CDR3 reads CASTRMFSGANVLTF. The CDR3 region has the DNA TGTGCCAGCACCAGGATGTTCTCTGGGGCCAACGTCCTGACTTTC.

This clonotype was seen only a few times. The V call is TRBV7-9, the J call TRBJ2-7; D not resolved. The V gene lost 2 bases and the J gene lost 2 bases, with 16 bases spanning the gap. The CDR3 length is 16 residues. In germline, CDR1 is SEHNR, CDR2 FQNEAQ (reference sequence). This CDR3 is CASSLPPVREAYEQYF. Written as DNA, the CDR3 is TGTGCCAGCAGCTTACCCCCCGTCAGAGAGGCCTACGAGCAGTACTTC.